Presented here are 26 T cell receptor beta chains from one specimen sequenced in a study of blood T cell repertoires in COVID-19. Clones were read by immunoSEQ multiplex PCR, and TCRdb kept only the in-frame ones, dropping some. The sample consists of some 83,000 clones, 70% to 90% of them appearing once. The sequencing sample was made of peripheral blood. These TCRs come from a woman of 80 years or more with active or convalescent COVID-19.

The chain uses TRBV30 and TRBJ1-1; a possible D gene is TRBD1 (5 bases). With 0 bases removed from V and 10 bases from J, the gap between germline ends came to 15 bases. In germline, CDR1 is GTSNPN, CDR2 SVGIG (reference sequence). The CDR3 has 13 amino acids. The CDR3 spells CAWSVVPGNGAFF. Written as DNA, the CDR3 is TGTGCCTGGAGTGTAGTCCCAGGGAATGGAGCTTTCTTT.

This clone showed up just a few times. The chain is built from TRBV10-3 and TRBJ1-2, with TRBD1 matching over 10 bases. Germline CDR1 is ENHRY and CDR2 is SYGVKD. This CDR3 has 13 amino acids. V gave up 10 bases and J gave up 7 bases; unmatched junction bases: 9. CDR3 bases: TGTGCCACCGCGCGACAGGGGGCAGGTGGCTACACCTTC. Its translation is CATARQGAGGYTF.

The chain recombines TRBV4-1 with TRBJ2-6; 8 bases agree with TRBD1. After removal of 6 bases from V and 0 bases from J, the junction contained 10 bases not matched to a gene. This CDR3 is built from 18 residues. Germline V gene lookup returns CDR1 MGHRA and CDR2 YSYEKL. The DNA of the CDR3 is TGCGCCAGCAGTCCCCGCATGGACAGGGTCTCTGGGGCCAACGTCCTGACTTTC. Amino acids: CASSPRMDRVSGANVLTF.

This chain uses TRBV19 with TRBJ2-1; TRBD2 aligns across 13 bases. Germline V gives CDR1 LNHDA, CDR2 SQIVND (reference sequence). Losses at the gene ends were 6 bases for V and 8 bases for J; bases not matched to a gene: 13. CDR3 length equals 17 residues. The CDR3 here is CASSAAGTSGTLHEQFF. The CDR3 nucleotides read TGTGCCAGTAGCGCAGCCGGGACTAGCGGGACCTTGCATGAGCAGTTCTTC.

This chain links TRBV18 with TRBJ1-2; 8 bases line up with TRBD1. CDR3 size: 13 residues. V shed 0 bases and J 6 bases; nucleotides not matched to a gene: 0. Germline CDR1 KGHSH, CDR2 LQKENI. DNA for the CDR3: TGTGCCAGCTCACCACCGACAGGGGATGGCTACACCTTC. Protein: CASSPPTGDGYTF.

The gene calls are TRBV27 and TRBJ1-2; 10 bases are shared with TRBD1. V lost 5 bases and J lost 4; bases outside the gene matches: 7. Per germline, CDR1 MNHEY and CDR2 SMNVEV (reference sequence). CDR3 length: 15 residues. CDR3 sequence (DNA): TGTGCCAGCAGTCCGAGACAGGGGGCGAGCTATGGCTACACCTTC. Translated, it gives CASSPRQGASYGYTF.

This rearrangement joins TRBV24-1 to TRBJ2-3; D call uncertain. The V end was cut by 3 bases, the J end by 0 bases, with 9 bases between. The CDR3 totals 15 residues. Germline CDR1 and CDR2: KGHDR and SFDVKD. The CDR3 protein is CATSDPGPSTDTQYF. DNA of the CDR3: TGTGCCACCAGTGATCCAGGTCCTAGCACAGATACGCAGTATTTT.

The chain employs TRBV6-1 and TRBJ1-2, with TRBD1 identical over 10 bases. From germline, CDR1 is MNHNS and CDR2 SASEGT. The CDR3 is 15 amino acids. The V segment lost 3 bases and the J segment 4 bases; nucleotides outside the gene matches: 5. In DNA form, the CDR3 reads TGTGCCAGCAGTGACCTGGGACAGGGGTTCTATGGCTACACCTTC. Residues: CASSDLGQGFYGYTF.

A few counts support this clone. The chain combines TRBV7-9 with TRBJ2-7; the D is unclear. The CDR3 runs to 14 residues. Trimming stripped 3 bases from V and 4 bases from J, with 13 bases between. Germline CDR1 and CDR2: SEHNR and FQNEAQ (reference sequence). The DNA of the CDR3 is TGTGCCAGCAGCTTTGGGCAGACCGAATACGAGCAGTACTTC. As protein: CASSFGQTEYEQYF.

V usage is TRBV6-1 and J usage is TRBJ2-1, with 11 bases lining up with TRBD2. The J segment lost 8 bases and the V segment lost 7 bases, leaving 10 bases of the junction unmatched. Germline V gene sequence: CDR1 MNHNS, CDR2 SASEGT. The CDR3 spans 15 residues. CDR3: CASTHRTSGRHEQFF. CDR3 DNA: TGTGCCAGCACCCACAGGACTAGCGGGCGGCATGAGCAGTTCTTC.

This chain uses TRBV24-1 with TRBJ2-3; possibly TRBD2 for D (7 bases). The germline gives CDR1 KGHDR, CDR2 SFDVKD. V was clipped by 5 bases and J by 10 bases, with 12 bases between them. This CDR3 contains 12 residues. CDR3 region: CATSAGGRSQYF. In DNA, the CDR3 is TGTGCCACCAGTGCGGGGGGCCGATCGCAGTATTTT.

This clone was observed a handful of times. V and J are TRBV4-1 and TRBJ1-3; D may be TRBD1 (5 bases). V was clipped by 0 bases and J by 8 bases, with 11 bases between them. Germline CDR1 reads MGHRA; CDR2 reads YSYEKL. This CDR3 contains 14 residues. The CDR3 DNA is TGCGCCAGCAGCCAAGAGGCAGGGTGGGACACCATATATTTT. As protein: CASSQEAGWDTIYF.

The rearrangement joins TRBV18 to TRBJ2-5; the D gene is possibly TRBD1 (5 bases). V was clipped by 5 bases and J by 6 bases, with 10 bases between them. This CDR3 comprises 12 residues. In germline, CDR1 is KGHSH, CDR2 LQKENI. This CDR3 is CASSSMGQTQYF. The CDR3 DNA sequence: TGTGCCAGCTCATCTATGGGGCAGACCCAGTACTTC.

The chain couples TRBV27 to TRBJ2-1; no clear D gene. Germline CDR1 is MNHEY and CDR2 is SMNVEV (reference sequence). The CDR3 length is 13 residues. V shed 7 bases and J shed 6 bases, with 13 bases lying between them. The CDR3 sequence is CASIMNPGNEQFF. Written as DNA, the CDR3 is TGTGCCAGCATTATGAACCCGGGCAATGAGCAGTTCTTC.

The rearrangement links TRBV7-8 to TRBJ2-1, with a possible D match to TRBD1 (6 bases). Germline lookup yields CDR1 SGHVS and CDR2 FQNEAQ. The CDR3 covers 12 residues. Trimming pared 5 bases from V and 10 bases from J, leaving 12 bases between. The chain's CDR3 is CASSVDRTEQFF. In nucleotides, the CDR3 is TGTGCCAGCAGCGTAGACAGGACGGAGCAGTTCTTC.

V is TRBV6-2 or TRBV6-3 and J is TRBJ2-5, with D maybe TRBD2 (7 bases). The CDR3 has 16 residues. V shed 4 bases and J shed 5 bases, with 20 bases lying between them. CDR1 and CDR2 from the germline V gene are MNHEY and SVGEGT. The CDR3: CASSSSVGGPGETQYF. CDR3 nucleotide sequence: TGTGCCAGCAGTTCCTCCGTGGGGGGGCCTGGGGAGACCCAGTACTTC.

The chain employs TRBV28 and TRBJ1-4, with TRBD1 matching over 8 bases. Germline CDR1 is MDHEN and CDR2 is SYDVKM. This CDR3 spans 19 amino acids. The trim removed 3 bases at V and 4 bases at J, leaving 16 bases unmatched. Here the CDR3 DNA reads TGTGCCAGCAGTTTCCCCGGGGAGGCAGGGGGCGTAGTTAATGAAAAACTGTTTTTT. This sequence encodes CASSFPGEAGGVVNEKLFF.

The chain employs TRBV5-4 and TRBJ2-3, with 8 bases identical to TRBD1. Germline values: CDR1 SGHNT, CDR2 YYREEE (reference sequence). This CDR3 contains 17 residues. V dropped 0 bases and J dropped 4; count of bases not matched to a gene: 10. The CDR3 loop reads CASSLVGGRGRSDTQYF. The CDR3 nucleotides read TGTGCCAGCAGCTTGGTGGGGGGCAGGGGGCGGTCAGATACGCAGTATTTT.

The sample holds one count of this clone. V usage is TRBV7-9 and J usage is TRBJ2-3; 8 nucleotides align to TRBD2. In germline, CDR1 is SEHNR, CDR2 FQNEAQ (reference sequence). The V segment lost 11 bases and the J segment 2 bases; nucleotides outside the gene matches: 6. This CDR3 has 13 residues. The CDR3 nucleotides read TGTGCCTCACTAGCGGAGTACACAGATACGCAGTATTTT. Protein: CASLAEYTDTQYF.

This clone was recorded only once. The rearrangement uses TRBV6-4 and TRBJ2-6, with 7 bases identical to TRBD1. Germline lookup yields CDR1 MRHNA and CDR2 SNTAGT. J was trimmed by 0 bases and V by 8 bases; bases with no gene match: 7. The CDR3 has 16 amino acids. This chain's CDR3 is CASRRDSISGANVLTF. The CDR3 DNA sequence: TGTGCCAGCCGAAGGGACAGCATCTCTGGGGCCAACGTCCTGACTTTC.

The CDR3 here is CASSLEAGNSYEQYF. Here the CDR3 DNA reads TGTGCCAGCAGCTTAGAGGCAGGCAACTCCTACGAGCAGTACTTC. The rearrangement uses TRBV7-2 and TRBJ2-7; no firm D call. Trimming took off 1 base at V and 0 bases at J, with 10 bases between the two ends. This CDR3 contains 15 residues. CDR1 SGHTA and CDR2 FQGNSA come from the germline V gene.

The chain couples TRBV28 to TRBJ1-1, with 9 bases identical to TRBD1. CDR1 and CDR2 (germline): MDHEN, SYDVKM. Trimming cost V 5 bases and J 6 bases; bases outside gene matches: 10. The CDR3 contains 15 residues. The CDR3 here is CASSGTGRKGPEAFF. The CDR3 DNA follows: TGTGCCAGCAGTGGGACAGGGAGGAAGGGGCCTGAAGCTTTCTTT. The whole variable domain, filled in from reference TRBV28 and TRBJ1-1, reads DVKVTQSSRYLVKRTGEKVFLECVQDMDHENMFWYRQDPGLGLRLIYFSYDVKMKEKGDIPEGYSVSREKKERFSLILESASTNQTSMYLCASSGTGRKGPEAFFGQGTRLTVV.

The chain links TRBV28 to TRBJ2-1, with 7 nucleotides matching TRBD1. Germline V gives CDR1 MDHEN, CDR2 SYDVKM. V lost 5 bases and J lost 6; bases outside the gene matches: 7. This CDR3 has 14 residues. In nucleotides, the CDR3 is TGTGCCAGCAGTCCCGACAGGGTAAGCAATGAGCAGTTCTTC. This sequence encodes CASSPDRVSNEQFF.

This clone has only one observation. The rearrangement joins TRBV7-9 to TRBJ2-3; D is unresolved. Germline assignment: CDR1 SEHNR and CDR2 FQNEAQ (reference sequence). Trimming removed 5 bases from V and 0 bases from J, with 15 bases in between. The CDR3 consists of 16 residues. CDR3 coding DNA: TGTGCCAGCAGCCCAGGCAGTTTTGTGAGCACAGATACGCAGTATTTT. Amino acids: CASSPGSFVSTDTQYF.

This chain joins TRBV6-5 and TRBJ1-1; the D is unclear. The CDR3 is 13 residues long. Germline V gene sequence: CDR1 MNHEY, CDR2 SVGAGI. V shed 4 bases and J shed 5 bases, with 11 bases lying between them. CDR3 in DNA: TGTGCCAGCAGTTTGAGGGAGGTTACTGAAGCTTTCTTT. Protein: CASSLREVTEAFF.

V usage is TRBV5-4 and J usage is TRBJ2-1; TRBD2 aligns across 9 bases. This CDR3 spans 16 amino acids. J was trimmed by 10 bases and V by 0 bases; bases with no gene match: 11. In germline, CDR1 is SGHNT, CDR2 YYREEE (reference sequence). The CDR3 reads CASSLAGSGRVGEQFF. Here the CDR3 DNA reads TGTGCCAGCAGCTTGGCCGGTAGCGGGAGAGTTGGGGAGCAGTTCTTC.